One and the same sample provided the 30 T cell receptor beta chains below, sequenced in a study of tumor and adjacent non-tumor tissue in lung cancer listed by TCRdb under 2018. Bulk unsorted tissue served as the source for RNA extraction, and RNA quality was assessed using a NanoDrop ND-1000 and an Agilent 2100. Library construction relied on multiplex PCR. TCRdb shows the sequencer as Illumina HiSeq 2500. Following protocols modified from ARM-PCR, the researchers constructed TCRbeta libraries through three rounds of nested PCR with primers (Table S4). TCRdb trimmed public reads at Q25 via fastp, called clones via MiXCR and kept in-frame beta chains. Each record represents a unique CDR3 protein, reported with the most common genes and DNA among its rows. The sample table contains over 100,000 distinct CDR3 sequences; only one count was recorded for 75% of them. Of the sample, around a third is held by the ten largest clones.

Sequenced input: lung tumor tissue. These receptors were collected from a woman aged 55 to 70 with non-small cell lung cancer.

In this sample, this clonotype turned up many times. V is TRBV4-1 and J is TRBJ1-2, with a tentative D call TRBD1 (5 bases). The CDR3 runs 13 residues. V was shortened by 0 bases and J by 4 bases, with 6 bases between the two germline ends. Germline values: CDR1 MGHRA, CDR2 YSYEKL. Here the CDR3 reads CASSQEGTYGYTF. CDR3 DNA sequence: TGCGCCAGCAGCCAAGAAGGGACCTATGGCTACACCTTC.

CDR3 in amino acids: CASSPVMGSGANVLTF. The CDR3 DNA is TGTGCCAGCAGCCCAGTGATGGGCTCCGGGGCCAACGTCCTGACTTTC. This sequence joins TRBV11-2 and TRBJ2-6; D gene ambiguous. CDR1 and CDR2 from the germline V gene are SGHAT and FQNNGV. The CDR3 contains 16 residues. Trimming took 5 bases from V and 4 from J, leaving 15 bases between them.

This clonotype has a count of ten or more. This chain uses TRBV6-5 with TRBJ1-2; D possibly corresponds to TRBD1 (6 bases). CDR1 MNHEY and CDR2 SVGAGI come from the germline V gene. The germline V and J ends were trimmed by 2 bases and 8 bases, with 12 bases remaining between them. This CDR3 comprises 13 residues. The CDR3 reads CASSYGQGRGYTF. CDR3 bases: TGTGCCAGCAGTTACGGCCAGGGGAGAGGCTACACCTTC.

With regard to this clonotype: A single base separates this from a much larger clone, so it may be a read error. The CDR3 sequence: CSATNSRGQQDQPQYF. CDR3 DNA sequence: TGCAGTGCTACCAACTCTCGGGGACAGCAAGATCAGCCCCAGTATTTT. The chain employs TRBV20-1 and TRBJ1-5; 7 bases line up with TRBD1. The better agreement between TRBJ2-3 and the DNA end casts doubt on the J call. From germline, CDR1 is DFQATT and CDR2 SNEGSKA (reference sequence). This CDR3 is 16 amino acids long.

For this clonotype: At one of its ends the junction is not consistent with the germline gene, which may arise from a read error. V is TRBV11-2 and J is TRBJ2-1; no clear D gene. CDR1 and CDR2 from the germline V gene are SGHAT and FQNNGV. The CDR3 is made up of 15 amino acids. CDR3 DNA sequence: TGTGCCAGCAACTTGAGGATAGCAATGCACAATGAGCAGTTATTC. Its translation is CASNLRIAMHNEQLF.

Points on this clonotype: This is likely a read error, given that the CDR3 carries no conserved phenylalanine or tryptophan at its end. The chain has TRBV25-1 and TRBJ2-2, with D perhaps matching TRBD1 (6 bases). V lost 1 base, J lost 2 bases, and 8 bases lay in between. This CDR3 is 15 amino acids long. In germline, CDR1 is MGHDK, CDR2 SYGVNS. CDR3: CASSELQGNTGELFS. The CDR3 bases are TGTGCCAGCAGTGAATTACAGGGAAACACCGGGGAGCTGTTTTCT.

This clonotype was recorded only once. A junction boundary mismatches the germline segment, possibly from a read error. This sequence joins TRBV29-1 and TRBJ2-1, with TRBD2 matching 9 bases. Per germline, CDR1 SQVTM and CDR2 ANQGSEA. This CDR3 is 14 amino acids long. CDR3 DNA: TGCAGCGATGAGTCTAGCGGGAAGCTCAATGAGCAATTCTTC. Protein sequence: CSDESSGKLNEQFF.

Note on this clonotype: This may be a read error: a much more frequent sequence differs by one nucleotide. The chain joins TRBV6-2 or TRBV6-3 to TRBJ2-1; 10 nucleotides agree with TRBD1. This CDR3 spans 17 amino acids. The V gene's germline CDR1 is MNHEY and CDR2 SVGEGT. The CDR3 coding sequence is TGTGCCAGCAGTTCCATCATGGGGGGACAGGGGTTGAATGAGCACTTCTTC. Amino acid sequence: CASSSIMGGQGLNEHFF.

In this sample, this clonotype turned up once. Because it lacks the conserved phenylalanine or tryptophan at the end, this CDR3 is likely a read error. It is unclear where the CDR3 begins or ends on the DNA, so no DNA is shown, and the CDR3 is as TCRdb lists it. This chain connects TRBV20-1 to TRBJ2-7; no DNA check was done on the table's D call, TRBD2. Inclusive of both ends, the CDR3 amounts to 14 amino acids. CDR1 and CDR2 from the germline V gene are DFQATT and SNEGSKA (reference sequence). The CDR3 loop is CSASNLAGDYEHYL.

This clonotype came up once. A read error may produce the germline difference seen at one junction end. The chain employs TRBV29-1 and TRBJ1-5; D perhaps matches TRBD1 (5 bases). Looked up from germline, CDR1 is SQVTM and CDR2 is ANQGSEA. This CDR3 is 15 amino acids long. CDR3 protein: CSVAKNSGPNQPQEF. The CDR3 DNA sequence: TGCAGCGTTGCTAAGAACTCAGGGCCTAATCAGCCCCAGGAATTT. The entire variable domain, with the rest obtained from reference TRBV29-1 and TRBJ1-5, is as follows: SAVISQKPSRDICQRGTSLTIQCQVDSQVTMMFWYRQQPGQSLTLIATANQGSEATYESGFVIDKFPISRPNLTFSTLTVSNMSPEDSSIYLCSVAKNSGPNQPQEFGDGTRLSIL.

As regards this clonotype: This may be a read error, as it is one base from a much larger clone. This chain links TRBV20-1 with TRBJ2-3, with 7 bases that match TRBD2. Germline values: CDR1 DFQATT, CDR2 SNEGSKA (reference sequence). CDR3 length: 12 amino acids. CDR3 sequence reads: CSASLAADTHYF. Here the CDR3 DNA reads TGCAGTGCTAGCCTAGCGGCAGATACGCATTATTTT.

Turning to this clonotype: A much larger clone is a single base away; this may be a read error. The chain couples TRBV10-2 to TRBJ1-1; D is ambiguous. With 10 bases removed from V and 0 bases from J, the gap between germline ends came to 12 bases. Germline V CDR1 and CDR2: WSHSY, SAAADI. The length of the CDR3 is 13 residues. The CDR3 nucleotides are TGCGCCACCTCCGGGGAGATGAACACTGAAGCTTTCTTT. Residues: CATSGEMNTEAFF.

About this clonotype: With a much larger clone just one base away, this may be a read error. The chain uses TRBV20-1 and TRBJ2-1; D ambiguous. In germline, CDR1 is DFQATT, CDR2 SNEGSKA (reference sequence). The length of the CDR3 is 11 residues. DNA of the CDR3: TGCATTGCTAGTGGTCGCAGTGAGCAGTTCTTC. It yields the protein CIASGRSEQFF.

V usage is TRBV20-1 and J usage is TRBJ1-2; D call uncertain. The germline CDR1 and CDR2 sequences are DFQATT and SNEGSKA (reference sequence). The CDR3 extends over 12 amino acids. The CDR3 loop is CSAPRNARDNTF. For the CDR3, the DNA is TGCAGCGCTCCCCGGAACGCACGCGATAACACCTTC.

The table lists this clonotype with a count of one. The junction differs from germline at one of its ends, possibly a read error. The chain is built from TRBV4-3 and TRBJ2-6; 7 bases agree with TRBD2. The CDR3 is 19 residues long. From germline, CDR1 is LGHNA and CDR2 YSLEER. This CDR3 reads CANSQVATSRRTGANVLAF. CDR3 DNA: TGCGCCAACAGCCAAGTCGCGACTAGCAGGAGGACTGGGGCCAACGTCCTGGCTTTC.

The CDR3 region is CGPRETGVGDQYF. The CDR3 nucleotides are TGCGGTCCTAGGGAAACAGGGGTTGGGGACCAGTACTTC. This chain uses TRBV20-1 with TRBJ2-5, with 7 bases matching TRBD1. This CDR3 is 13 amino acids long. Looked up from germline, CDR1 is DFQATT and CDR2 is SNEGSKA (reference sequence).

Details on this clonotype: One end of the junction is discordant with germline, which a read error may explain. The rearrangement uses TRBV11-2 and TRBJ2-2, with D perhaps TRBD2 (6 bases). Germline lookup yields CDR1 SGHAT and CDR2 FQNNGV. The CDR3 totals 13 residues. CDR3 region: CARSLEDWGELFF. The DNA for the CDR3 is TGTGCCAGGAGCCTAGAGGACTGGGGGGAGTTGTTTTTT.

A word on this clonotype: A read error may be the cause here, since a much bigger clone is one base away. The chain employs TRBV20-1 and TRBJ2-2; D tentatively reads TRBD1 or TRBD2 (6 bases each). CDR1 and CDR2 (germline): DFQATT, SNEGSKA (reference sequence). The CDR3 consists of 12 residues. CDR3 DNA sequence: TGCAGTGCCCGGAGGGGGGCCGGGGAGCTGCTTTTT. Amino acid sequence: CSARRGAGELLF.

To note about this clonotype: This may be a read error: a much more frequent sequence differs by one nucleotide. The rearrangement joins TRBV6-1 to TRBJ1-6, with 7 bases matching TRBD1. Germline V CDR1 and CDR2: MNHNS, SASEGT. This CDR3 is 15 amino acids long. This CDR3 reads CASSDQTGNNSLLHF. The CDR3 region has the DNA TGTGCCAGCAGTGACCAGACAGGGAACAATTCACTCCTCCACTTT.

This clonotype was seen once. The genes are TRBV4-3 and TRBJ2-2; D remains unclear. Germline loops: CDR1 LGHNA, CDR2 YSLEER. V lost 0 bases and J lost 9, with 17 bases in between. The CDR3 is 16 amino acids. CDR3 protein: CASSQDGRWGTRELFF. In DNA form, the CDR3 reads TGCGCCAGCAGCCAAGACGGTCGGTGGGGTACCAGGGAGCTGTTTTTT.

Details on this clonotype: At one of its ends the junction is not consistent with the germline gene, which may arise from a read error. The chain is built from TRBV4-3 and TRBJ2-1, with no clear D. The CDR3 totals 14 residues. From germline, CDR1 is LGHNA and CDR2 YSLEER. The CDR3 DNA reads TGCGCCAGCAACCAAGAAGTAGAAGCGCGTGAACAGTTCTTC. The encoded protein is CASNQEVEAREQFF.

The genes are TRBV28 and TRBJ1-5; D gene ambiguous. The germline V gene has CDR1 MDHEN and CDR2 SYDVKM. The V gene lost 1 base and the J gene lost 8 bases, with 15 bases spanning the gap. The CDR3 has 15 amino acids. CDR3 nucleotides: TGTGCCAGCAGTTTATCCATCGGAGGGATGAAGCCCCAGCATTTT. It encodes CASSLSIGGMKPQHF.

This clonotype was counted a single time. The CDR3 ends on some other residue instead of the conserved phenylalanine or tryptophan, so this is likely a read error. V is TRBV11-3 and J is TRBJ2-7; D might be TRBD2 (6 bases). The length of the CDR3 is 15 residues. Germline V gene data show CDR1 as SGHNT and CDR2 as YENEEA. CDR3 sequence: CASSLRQGTSYEQYS. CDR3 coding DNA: TGTGCCAGCAGCTTGCGGCAAGGGACTTCTTACGAACAGTACTCC.

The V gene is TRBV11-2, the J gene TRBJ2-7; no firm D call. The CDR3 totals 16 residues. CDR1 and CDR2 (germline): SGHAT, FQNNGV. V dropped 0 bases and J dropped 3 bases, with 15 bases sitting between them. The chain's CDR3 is CASSLDRAQEYYEQYF. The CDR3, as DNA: TGTGCCAGCAGCTTAGATCGAGCCCAGGAATACTACGAGCAGTACTTC. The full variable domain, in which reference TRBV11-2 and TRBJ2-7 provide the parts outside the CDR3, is EAGVAQSPRYKIIEKRQSVAFWCNPISGHATLYWYQQILGQGPKLLIQFQNNGVVDDSQLPKDRFSAERLKGVDSTLKIQPAKLEDSAVYLCASSLDRAQEYYEQYFGPGTRLTVT.

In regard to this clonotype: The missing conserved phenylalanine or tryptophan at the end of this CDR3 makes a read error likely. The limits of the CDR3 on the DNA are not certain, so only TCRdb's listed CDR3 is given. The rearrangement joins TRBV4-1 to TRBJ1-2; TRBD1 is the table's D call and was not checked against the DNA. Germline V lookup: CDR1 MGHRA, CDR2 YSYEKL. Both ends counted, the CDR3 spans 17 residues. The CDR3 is CASSHESRTGAYYGYTI.

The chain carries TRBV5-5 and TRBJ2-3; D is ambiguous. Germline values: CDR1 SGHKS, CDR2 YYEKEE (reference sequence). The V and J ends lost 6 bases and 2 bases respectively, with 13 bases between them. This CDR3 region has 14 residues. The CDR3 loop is CASTFLENTDTQYF. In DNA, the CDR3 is TGTGCCAGCACTTTTTTAGAGAACACAGATACGCAGTATTTT.

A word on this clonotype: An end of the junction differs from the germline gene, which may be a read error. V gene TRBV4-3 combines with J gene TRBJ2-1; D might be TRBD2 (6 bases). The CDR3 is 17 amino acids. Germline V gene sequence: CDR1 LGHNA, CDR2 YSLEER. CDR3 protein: CTSSDRRGGSSYNEQFF. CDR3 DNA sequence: TGCACCAGCAGTGACCGGCGGGGCGGAAGCTCCTACAATGAGCAGTTCTTC.

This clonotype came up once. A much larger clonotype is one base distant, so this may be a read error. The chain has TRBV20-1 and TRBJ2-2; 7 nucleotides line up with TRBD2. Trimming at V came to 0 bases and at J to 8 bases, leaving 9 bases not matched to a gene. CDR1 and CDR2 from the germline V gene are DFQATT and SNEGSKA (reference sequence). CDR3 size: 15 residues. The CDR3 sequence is CSARDGRLASGELFF. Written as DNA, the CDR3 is TGCAGTGCTAGAGATGGGAGACTAGCATCGGGGGAGCTGTTTTTT.

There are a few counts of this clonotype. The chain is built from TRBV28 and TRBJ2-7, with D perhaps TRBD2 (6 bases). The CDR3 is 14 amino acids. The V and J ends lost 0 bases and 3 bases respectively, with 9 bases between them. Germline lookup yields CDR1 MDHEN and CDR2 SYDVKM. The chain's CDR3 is CASSLWGGNYEQYF. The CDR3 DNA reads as TGTGCCAGCAGTTTATGGGGGGGTAACTACGAGCAGTACTTC.

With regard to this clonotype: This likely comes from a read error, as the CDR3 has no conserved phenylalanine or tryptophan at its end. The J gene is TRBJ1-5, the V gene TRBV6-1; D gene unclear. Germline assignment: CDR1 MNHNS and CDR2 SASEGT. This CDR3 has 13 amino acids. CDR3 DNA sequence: TGTGCCAGCAAGATTAATAGCAATCAGACCCAGCATTAT. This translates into CASKINSNQTQHY.